This TCR beta chain was sequenced during a study of STAT5B mutations in CD4+ large granular lymphocyte leukemia. Trimming took off 2 bases at V and 1 base at J, with 8 bases between the two ends. Germline CDR1 LNHNV, CDR2 YYDKDF (reference sequence). This CDR3 contains 14 residues. The method was immunoSEQ multiplex PCR; TCRdb's version includes in-frame clones alone and lacks a portion of them. The sample lists more than 30,000 clones; 69% were seen once. This clonotype was sampled from a human donor in good health. The chain employs TRBV15 and TRBJ2-5; D unresolved. Sequenced: CD4+ T cells from blood buffy coats. This chain's CDR3 is CATSRRTGQETQYF. In DNA form, the CDR3 reads TGTGCCACCAGCAGAAGGACGGGCCAAGAGACCCAGTACTTC.